This T cell receptor (beta chain) was identified during a study of control samples from healthy donors and cancer patients. Sequencing used immunoSEQ multiplex PCR; TCRdb keeps in-frame clones, though not all of them. The sample lists around 94,000 clones, approximately 90% occurring once. V trimming: 0 bases; J trimming: 5 bases; junction bases outside the gene matches: 2. The CDR3 length is 15 residues. Germline V gene data show CDR1 as MNHEY and CDR2 as SVGAGI. The sample consisted of blood. This receptor was taken from a woman in her forties or fifties in good health. The V gene is TRBV6-5, the J gene TRBJ1-1; 11 nucleotides line up with TRBD1. This CDR3 is CASSYSRDRGTEAFF. CDR3 bases: TGTGCCAGCAGTTACTCAAGGGACAGGGGGACTGAAGCTTTCTTT.